The sequence of this T cell receptor beta chain was determined in a study of OX40 agonist ivuxolimab in advanced cancers. Background on the study: Cohort: around 86% men, mean age around 55, aged about 20 to 79.

The timepoints at which blood was sampled were baseline, cycle 4 day 1, and cycle 7 day 1. The V and J ends lost 0 bases and 7 bases respectively, with 5 bases between them. The CDR3 is 12 amino acids. Germline CDR1 SGDLS, CDR2 YYNGEE. Notes on the study in general: In general, CD8+ T cells held more expanded clones than CD4+ did, on average.

Repertoires were generated with immunoSEQ multiplex PCR, while TCRdb's copy carries only in-frame clones and drops some. The sample yields roughly 90,000 clones, approximately 90% seen once. This clone was found once. Its target is not known. The sample here was CD4+ or CD8+ T cells sorted from blood, taken in a trial of the OX40 agonist ivuxolimab. The rearrangement uses TRBV9 and TRBJ2-1; D is undetermined. The TCR was taken from an adult with an advanced solid tumor such as melanoma, head and neck, liver or kidney cancer. CDR3 DNA: TGTGCCAGCAGCGTAGCTACGAATGAGCAGTTCTTC. It encodes CASSVATNEQFF.